This T cell receptor (beta chain) was documented in a study of blood T cells in healthy people across ages. The length of the CDR3 is 14 residues. Germline assignment: CDR1 WNHNN and CDR2 SYGVQD (reference sequence). Trimming at V came to 6 bases and at J to 3 bases, leaving 3 bases not matched to a gene. A J-beta primer mix and a sample-barcoded 5' primer were used in a second PCR of roughly 7 to 12 cycles. TCRdb independently ran MiXCR on the 5' RACE reads; one entry per CDR3 protein. The repertoire holds 1.5 million to 2 million distinct CDR3 sequences, with approximately 28% as singletons. V is TRBV10-1 and J is TRBJ2-2; TRBD1 agrees at 8 bases. The TCR originated in a woman aged 25-40 years in good health. Input material: blood. DNA for the CDR3: TGCGCCAGCAGGGGACAGGCGTACACCGGGGAGCTGTTTTTT. It translates to CASRGQAYTGELFF.